Each of the 28 T cell receptor beta chains below was sequenced from the same sample in a study of blood T cell repertoires in COVID-19. This table comes from immunoSEQ multiplex PCR, and its TCRdb copy is limited to in-frame clones, with some not included. The sample has 70,000 to 95,000 clones; around nine tenths are singletons. The sequenced sample consisted of peripheral blood. The receptors were sampled from a woman between 70 and 85 years old with acute or convalescent COVID-19.

The rearrangement joins TRBV14 to TRBJ2-6; 7 positions agree with TRBD1. This CDR3 contains 17 residues. CDR1 is SGHDN and CDR2 is FVKESK in the germline V gene. V shed 6 bases, J shed 1 base, and the junction held 9 bases outside the gene matches. The CDR3 DNA reads as TGTGCCAGCAGTCACGAACAGGGGCGTTCTGGGGCCAACGTCCTGACTTTC. Translating gives CASSHEQGRSGANVLTF.

The J gene is TRBJ2-3, the V gene TRBV20-1; 11 nucleotides agree with TRBD2. There are 15 residues in the CDR3. J gave up 4 bases and V 4 bases, and 7 bases lay outside the gene matches. Germline values: CDR1 DFQATT, CDR2 SNEGSKA (reference sequence). The CDR3 DNA sequence: TGCAGTGCTACTGATAGCGGGAGGGACCCAGATACGCAGTATTTT. Its translation: CSATDSGRDPDTQYF.

The chain employs TRBV3-1 (or the pseudogene TRBV3-2) and TRBJ2-2; 7 bases are a match to TRBD1. Germline values: CDR1 LGHDT, CDR2 YNNKEL (reference sequence). CDR3 length: 18 amino acids. The V and J ends lost 3 bases and 9 bases, in that order; junction bases with no gene match: 19. CDR3 bases: TGTGCCAGCAGCCACCTCGGACAGGCGACTGGCCCTATCAGGGAGCTGTTTTTT. This translates into CASSHLGQATGPIRELFF.

The chain carries TRBV4-2 and TRBJ2-7; weak D call: TRBD2 (6 bases). V lost 3 bases to trimming and J lost 4 bases, with 22 bases between them. CDR1 and CDR2 from the germline V gene are LGHNA and YNFKEQ. The length of the CDR3 is 17 residues. This CDR3 is CASSQTTPGLGGYEQYF. The CDR3, as DNA: TGTGCCAGCAGCCAGACCACGCCGGGACTCGGTGGATACGAGCAGTACTTC.

This clone was recorded a few times. V usage is TRBV7-9 and J usage is TRBJ1-2, with a possible D match to TRBD1 (6 bases). Germline CDR1 is SEHNR and CDR2 is FQNEAQ (reference sequence). This CDR3 has 13 residues. Trimming shortened V by 7 bases and J by 8 bases, and 17 bases separated the two germline ends. The DNA for the CDR3 is TGTGCCAGCAATGTTGGGGGCATGAGAGGCTACACCTTC. Protein product: CASNVGGMRGYTF.

The chain uses TRBV2 and TRBJ1-1, with unresolved D. The CDR3 spans 15 residues. V shed 6 bases and J shed 0 bases, with 14 bases lying between them. Germline V gene lookup returns CDR1 SNHLY and CDR2 FYNNEI. CDR3 coding DNA: TGTGCCAGCAGGTTTCAAAAACGGGTGAACACTGAAGCTTTCTTT. Encoded protein: CASRFQKRVNTEAFF.

The rearrangement uses TRBV7-9 and TRBJ1-1; D is ambiguous. Germline V lookup: CDR1 SEHNR, CDR2 FQNEAQ (reference sequence). Trimming stripped 1 base from V and 0 bases from J, with 9 bases between. The CDR3 has 15 amino acids. CDR3 loop: CASSLVMSLNTEAFF. CDR3 nucleotides: TGTGCCAGCAGCTTAGTCATGTCCCTGAACACTGAAGCTTTCTTT.

The J gene is TRBJ1-2, the V gene TRBV10-3; weak D call: TRBD1 (6 bases). The CDR3 is 15 residues long. Trimming took off 7 bases at V and 0 bases at J, with 15 bases between the two ends. Germline-derived CDR1 and CDR2 are ENHRY and SYGVKD. CDR3 protein: CAINDQGTSNYGYTF. The CDR3 DNA reads as TGTGCCATCAACGACCAGGGGACCTCTAACTATGGCTACACCTTC.

J is TRBJ2-1 and V is TRBV28, with D possibly being TRBD2 (6 bases). Germline V lookup: CDR1 MDHEN, CDR2 SYDVKM. This CDR3 is built from 14 residues. Trimming removed 2 bases at V and 9 bases at J, with 14 bases between. CDR3 residues: CASSLREKNPEQFF. CDR3 sequence (DNA): TGTGCCAGCAGTTTACGGGAGAAGAATCCTGAGCAGTTCTTC.

This rearrangement joins TRBV28 to TRBJ1-6; D is possibly TRBD1 (6 bases). There are 14 residues in the CDR3. Deletions cut 6 bases from V and 10 bases from J, with 16 bases between. Germline V gene sequence: CDR1 MDHEN, CDR2 SYDVKM. CDR3 loop: CASRAGRGISPLHF. The CDR3 bases are TGTGCCAGCAGGGCCGGCAGGGGAATATCACCCCTCCACTTT.

The chain joins TRBV2 to TRBJ2-3; 13 bases map to TRBD2. The CDR3 is 16 amino acids. J was trimmed by 1 base and V by 6 bases; bases with no gene match: 4. Germline V CDR1 and CDR2: SNHLY, FYNNEI. CDR3 loop: CASSNGLAGGTDTQYF. Here the CDR3 DNA reads TGTGCCAGCAGCAACGGACTAGCGGGGGGCACAGATACGCAGTATTTT. Based on the CDR3 plus reference TRBV2 and TRBJ2-3, the full variable domain is EPEVTQTPSHQVTQMGQEVILRCVPISNHLYFYWYRQILGQKVEFLVSFYNNEISEKSEIFDDQFSVERPDGSNFTLKIRSTKLEDSAMYFCASSNGLAGGTDTQYFGPGTRLTVL.

The chain has TRBV6-1 and TRBJ2-3, with a weak D call TRBD2 (5 bases). This CDR3 is 14 amino acids long. Trimming cost V 3 bases and J 2 bases, with 9 bases left between them. The germline gives CDR1 MNHNS, CDR2 SASEGT. The CDR3 DNA sequence: TGTGCCAGCAGTGATGGACTCCCCACAGATACGCAGTATTTT. This gives the protein CASSDGLPTDTQYF.

The gene calls are TRBV9 and TRBJ2-7; possibly TRBD2 for D (7 bases). This CDR3 has 15 amino acids. Between the trimmed V and J ends, which lost 0 bases and 7 bases, there was a span of 17 bases. Per germline, CDR1 SGDLS and CDR2 YYNGEE. CDR3 sequence (DNA): TGTGCCAGCAGCGTAGACGGGGGGCCTTACCTGGAGCAGTACTTC. This codes for CASSVDGGPYLEQYF.

The CDR3 nucleotides are TGTGCCAGCAGTGAAGTGAGGGTTTCCTCTGGAAACACCATATATTTT. It specifies CASSEVRVSSGNTIYF. The chain links TRBV6-1 to TRBJ1-3; D uncertain. Trimming removed 1 base at V and 0 bases at J, with 10 bases between. This CDR3 has 16 amino acids. CDR1 and CDR2 (germline): MNHNS, SASEGT.

V and J are TRBV7-6 and TRBJ2-2; 7 nucleotides line up with TRBD2. CDR3 length: 18 residues. From germline, CDR1 is SGHVS and CDR2 FNYEAQ. After removal of 5 bases from V and 1 base from J, the junction contained 13 bases not matched to a gene. The CDR3 sequence is CASSPLEGGPRNTGELFF. The CDR3 region has the DNA TGTGCCAGCAGCCCCCTTGAGGGAGGGCCAAGGAACACCGGGGAGCTGTTTTTT.

The rearrangement links TRBV11-2 to TRBJ2-6; possible D gene TRBD1, 5 bases. The V and J ends lost 4 bases and 4 bases respectively, with 11 bases between them. Germline lookup yields CDR1 SGHAT and CDR2 FQNNGV. This CDR3 comprises 15 residues. CDR3 sequence (DNA): TGTGCCAGCAGCTCAGCAGGGTTCGGGGCCAACGTCCTGACTTTC. Translated: CASSSAGFGANVLTF.

Concerning this clone itself: One end of the junction fails to match germline, which may point to a read error. The genes are TRBV5-4 and TRBJ1-3, with D unresolved. The CDR3 consists of 11 residues. The germline gives CDR1 SGHNT, CDR2 YYREEE (reference sequence). Written as DNA, the CDR3 is TGCCAGACAAGATCTGGAAACACCATATATTTT. It encodes CQTRSGNTIYF.

This clone was detected only once. This sequence joins TRBV28 and TRBJ1-4; 9 nucleotides align to TRBD1. V was pared by 5 bases and J by 3 bases, with 13 bases of the junction left unmatched. Per germline, CDR1 MDHEN and CDR2 SYDVKM. There are 18 residues in the CDR3. The CDR3 here is CASSQLGTGRAANEKLFF. DNA for the CDR3: TGTGCCAGCAGTCAACTCGGGACAGGGAGGGCAGCTAATGAAAAACTGTTTTTT.

The chain combines TRBV24-1 with TRBJ2-1; tentative D call: TRBD2 (6 bases). There are 15 residues in the CDR3. Trimming left V 5 bases short and J 4 bases short, with 14 bases between. The germline V gene has CDR1 KGHDR and CDR2 SFDVKD. The CDR3 loop is CATSALGDFYNEQFF. The CDR3 coding sequence is TGTGCCACCAGTGCCCTGGGGGACTTTTACAATGAGCAGTTCTTC.

The V gene is TRBV30, the J gene TRBJ2-7; 7 bases are shared with TRBD2. The CDR3 loop spans 14 amino acids. Trimming took 4 bases from V and 3 from J; bases not matched to a gene: 9. Germline V gene lookup returns CDR1 GTSNPN and CDR2 SVGIG (reference sequence). CDR3 DNA: TGTGCCTGGACCACTGGCGGGAGCTTCTACGAGCAGTACTTC. Translation gives CAWTTGGSFYEQYF.

V usage is TRBV27 and J usage is TRBJ2-3; 7 nucleotides match TRBD2. Germline V gene data show CDR1 as MNHEY and CDR2 as SMNVEV (reference sequence). The CDR3 covers 15 residues. V trimming: 8 bases; J trimming: 2 bases; junction bases outside the gene matches: 10. DNA of the CDR3: TGTGCCAGCGGAATCCTAGCGGAAAACACAGATACGCAGTATTTT. Its translation: CASGILAENTDTQYF.

The chain combines TRBV19 with TRBJ2-5; 8 bases are shared with TRBD2. The CDR3 spans 16 residues. The trim removed 0 bases at V and 1 base at J, leaving 4 bases unmatched. From germline, CDR1 is LNHDA and CDR2 SQIVND (reference sequence). The CDR3 spells CASSIDPGLVQETQYF. CDR3 DNA: TGTGCCAGTAGTATAGATCCGGGACTAGTCCAAGAGACCCAGTACTTC.

The CDR3 DNA sequence: TGTGCCAGCAGCAACTACAGGGTGCGGGATTCACCCCTCCACTTT. This codes for CASSNYRVRDSPLHF. This sequence joins TRBV21-1 and TRBJ1-6; TRBD1, the table's D call, lacks a check against the DNA. TRBV21-1 is termed a pseudogene. This CDR3 contains 15 residues.

This rearrangement joins TRBV3-1 (or the pseudogene TRBV3-2) to TRBJ1-6; D uncertain. Trimming left V 7 bases short and J 4 bases short, with 17 bases between. Germline assignment: CDR1 LGHDT and CDR2 YNNKEL (reference sequence). There are 16 residues in the CDR3. For the CDR3, the DNA is TGTGCCAGCACTCCTCCGAGAGGCACGTATAATTCACCCCTCCACTTT. It codes for CASTPPRGTYNSPLHF.

This chain uses TRBV5-1 with TRBJ2-1; 7 positions agree with TRBD1. J lost 0 bases, V lost 3 bases, and 3 bases had no gene match. The CDR3 loop spans 15 amino acids. Germline-derived CDR1 and CDR2 are SGHRS and YFSETQ. The DNA for the CDR3 is TGCGCCAGCAGCTCGACAGGGACCTCCTACAATGAGCAGTTCTTC. It encodes CASSSTGTSYNEQFF.

The CDR3 loop is CASTGRRATNEKLFF. CDR3 nucleotides: TGTGCCAGCACCGGGAGACGGGCAACTAATGAAAAACTGTTTTTT. The rearrangement uses TRBV27 and TRBJ1-4; no clear D. The CDR3 sequence is 15 residues long. Germline CDR1 MNHEY, CDR2 SMNVEV (reference sequence). V dropped 7 bases and J dropped 0 bases, with 12 bases sitting between them.

The chain has TRBV27 and TRBJ1-6, with a tentative D call TRBD1 (5 bases). This CDR3 contains 15 residues. Germline V gene data show CDR1 as MNHEY and CDR2 as SMNVEV (reference sequence). Trimming removed 3 bases from V and 6 bases from J, with 12 bases in between. CDR3 region: CASSFGAGFNSPLHF. The CDR3 DNA sequence: TGTGCCAGCAGTTTTGGGGCCGGTTTTAATTCACCCCTCCACTTT.

The chain uses TRBV19 and TRBJ2-7; D remains unclear. CDR1 LNHDA and CDR2 SQIVND come from the germline V gene (reference sequence). The CDR3 loop spans 14 amino acids. The ends were cut back, 6 bases at V and 2 bases at J, with 14 bases in the middle. The DNA for the CDR3 is TGTGCCAGTAGCATACCTACGAGGCCCTACGAGCAGTACTTC. It yields the protein CASSIPTRPYEQYF.